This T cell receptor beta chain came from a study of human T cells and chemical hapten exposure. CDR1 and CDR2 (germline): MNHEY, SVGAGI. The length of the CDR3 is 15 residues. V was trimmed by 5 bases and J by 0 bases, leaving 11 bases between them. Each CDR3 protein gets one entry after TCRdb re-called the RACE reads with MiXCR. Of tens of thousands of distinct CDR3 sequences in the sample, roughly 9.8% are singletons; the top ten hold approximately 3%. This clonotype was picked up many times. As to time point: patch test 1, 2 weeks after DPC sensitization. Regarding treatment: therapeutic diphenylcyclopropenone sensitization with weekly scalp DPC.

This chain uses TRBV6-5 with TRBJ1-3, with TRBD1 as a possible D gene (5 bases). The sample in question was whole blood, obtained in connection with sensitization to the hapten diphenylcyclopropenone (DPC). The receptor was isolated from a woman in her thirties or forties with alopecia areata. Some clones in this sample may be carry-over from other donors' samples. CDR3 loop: CASSTGLYSGNTIYF. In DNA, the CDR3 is TGTGCCAGCAGTACGGGACTGTACTCTGGAAACACCATATATTTT.